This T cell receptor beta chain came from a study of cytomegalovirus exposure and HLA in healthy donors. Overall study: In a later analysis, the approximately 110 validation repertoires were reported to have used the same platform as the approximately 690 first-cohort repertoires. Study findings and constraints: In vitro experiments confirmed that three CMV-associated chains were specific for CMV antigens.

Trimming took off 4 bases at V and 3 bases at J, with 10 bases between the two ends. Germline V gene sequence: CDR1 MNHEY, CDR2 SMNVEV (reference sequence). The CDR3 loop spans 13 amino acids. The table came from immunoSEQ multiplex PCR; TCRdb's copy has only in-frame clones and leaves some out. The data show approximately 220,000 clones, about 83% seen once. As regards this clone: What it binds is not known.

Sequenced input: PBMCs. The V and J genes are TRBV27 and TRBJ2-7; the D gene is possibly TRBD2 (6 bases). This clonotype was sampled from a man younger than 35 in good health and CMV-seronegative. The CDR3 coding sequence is TGTGCCAGCAGTTACGGGGGTTACTACGAGCAGTACTTC. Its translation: CASSYGGYYEQYF.